This TCR beta chain was captured in a study of blood T cell repertoires in COVID-19. Study overall: Material from acute and convalescent COVID-19 was sourced from the United States, Italy and Spain.

Germline assignment: CDR1 SNHLY and CDR2 FYNNEI. V lost 8 bases and J lost 0, with 16 bases in between. This CDR3 region has 15 residues. Followed longitudinally, the Seattle patients had been enrolled during active infection. Under the authors' procedure: Using reference gene primer amplification, nucleated cell counts were estimated. Data came from immunoSEQ multiplex PCR; TCRdb stores just in-frame clones and leaves some out. The DNA was the basis for D and trimming; V, J and clone size are from that table. The sample carries a few hundred thousand clones, about 90% recorded once. The sample comprised peripheral blood. The clonotype was recovered from a young man with COVID-19, enrolled during active disease. The V and J genes are TRBV2 and TRBJ1-1; a possible D gene is TRBD1 (5 bases). This chain's CDR3 is CASGAEGIMNTEAFF. CDR3 DNA sequence: TGTGCCAGCGGAGCGGAGGGGATTATGAACACTGAAGCTTTCTTT.